This TCR beta chain was recorded in a study of blood T cell repertoires in COVID-19. About the research overall: The United States, Italy and Spain provided the acute and convalescent COVID-19 samples. T cells, B-cell-depleted T cells, or PBMCs provided the cDNA or gDNA that served as material.

Remarks on this clone: At one boundary the junction diverges from the germline segment, which might be a read error.

Per the authors' pipeline: Counts of nucleated cells, estimated from reference gene primer amplification, were obtained. Some clones are missing from TCRdb's copy, which holds only in-frame ones; the method was immunoSEQ multiplex PCR. The D gene and trimming were derived from the DNA, and the V and J assignments and clone size from that table. The sample has about 180,000 clones, nearly 80% seen once. The origin of this receptor is a woman aged 70-85 years with acute or convalescent COVID-19. Sequences were obtained from peripheral blood.

The CDR3 sequence is CASSLRGGSFNSPLHF. CDR3 sequence (DNA): TGTGCCAGCAGTCTTAGAGGAGGCTCCTTTAATTCACCCCTCCACTTT. This chain links TRBV2 with TRBJ1-6, with D uncertain. Germline V gene data show CDR1 as SNHLY and CDR2 as FYNNEI. This CDR3 has 16 residues.